These 13 T cell receptor beta chains were all obtained from the same sample, sequenced in a study of T cells in Graves' hyperthyroidism and ophthalmopathy. Using RNA transcripts as the source, TCR beta CDR3 regions were amplified. The TCR CDR3 first-round RT-PCR relied on the HTBI primer set. TCRdb recomputed calls from the multiplex PCR reads with MiXCR, one row per CDR3 protein. The sample yields hundreds of thousands of distinct CDR3 sequences, 35% to 40% seen once. The sequencing input was blood. The receptors come from a man aged 18 to 30 with Graves' hyperthyroidism.

This clonotype rates as medium-sized. The V gene is TRBV29-1, the J gene TRBJ1-2; D call uncertain. The V and J ends lost 7 bases and 2 bases respectively, with 8 bases between them. This CDR3 is built from 11 residues. CDR1 and CDR2 from the germline V gene are SQVTM and ANQGSEA. CDR3 amino acids: CSAGGNYGYTF. CDR3 sequence (DNA): TGCAGCGCTGGCGGGAACTATGGCTACACCTTC.

For the CDR3, the DNA is TGTGCCAGCAGGGGGGGTGGGTTATCAGAGACCCAGTACTTC. This translates into CASRGGGLSETQYF. This chain uses TRBV6-5 with TRBJ2-5; a possible D gene is TRBD2 (6 bases). The CDR3 has 14 amino acids. V lost 6 bases and J 4 bases, leaving 15 bases between the germline ends. Germline V lookup: CDR1 MNHEY, CDR2 SVGAGI.

As to this clonotype: One junction end disagrees with the germline gene, perhaps due to a read error. CDR3 region: CATSDPTGEAF. Written as DNA, the CDR3 is TGTGCCACCAGTGATCCTACAGGGGAGGCTTTC. The V and J genes are TRBV24-1 and TRBJ2-6, with D perhaps TRBD1 (7 bases). The germline V gene encodes CDR1 KGHDR and CDR2 SFDVKD. The CDR3 totals 11 residues.

This clonotype occurred many times. This chain connects TRBV7-3 to TRBJ1-6, with D tentatively TRBD1 (5 bases). The germline CDR1 and CDR2 sequences are SGHTA and FQGTGA. CDR3 length equals 13 residues. Trimming took 1 base from V and 10 from J, leaving 8 bases between them. This CDR3 is CASSLIGASPLHF. CDR3 DNA sequence: TGTGCCAGCAGCTTAATTGGGGCCTCACCCCTCCACTTT.

In its sample, this clonotype was seen a few times. The V and J genes are TRBV12-3 or TRBV12-4 and TRBJ1-1, with D unclear. Trimming removed 7 bases from V and 2 bases from J, with 14 bases in between. The CDR3 extends over 14 amino acids. Here the CDR3 DNA reads TGTGCCAGCACCCCTAGACGGGCAAACACTGAAGCTTTCTTT. Translation gives CASTPRRANTEAFF.

On this clonotype itself: Since a much larger clone is just one base distant, this may be a read error. V is TRBV2 and J is TRBJ2-5, with D tentatively TRBD1 (6 bases). The CDR3 runs to 13 residues. CDR1 and CDR2 (germline): SNHLY, FYNNEI. Trimming removed 8 bases at V and 7 bases at J, with 17 bases between. CDR3 in DNA: TGTGCCAGCGACAGGATCTTTGGGGGGACCCAGTACTTC. Protein product: CASDRIFGGTQYF.

This clonotype has a handful of counts. The gene calls are TRBV7-2 and TRBJ1-6, with D perhaps TRBD1 (6 bases). The CDR3 spans 16 residues. The germline V gene encodes CDR1 SGHTA and CDR2 FQGNSA. V lost 5 bases and J lost 0, with 11 bases in between. CDR3 in amino acids: CASSPTGSSYNSPLHF. The CDR3 region has the DNA TGTGCCAGCAGCCCAACAGGGAGCTCCTATAATTCACCCCTCCACTTT.

This clonotype occurred a few times. This chain joins TRBV7-2 and TRBJ2-7; D not certain. CDR3 size: 15 residues. The V gene's germline CDR1 is SGHTA and CDR2 FQGNSA. V gave up 3 bases and J gave up 1 base, with 13 bases separating them. CDR3 amino acids: CASSFLMAASYEQYF. The CDR3 region has the DNA TGTGCCAGCAGCTTCTTAATGGCGGCATCCTACGAGCAGTACTTC.

This rearrangement joins TRBV20-1 to TRBJ2-5; TRBD1 might be the D (7 bases). Trimming took 3 bases from V and 5 from J, leaving 16 bases between them. Germline loops: CDR1 DFQATT, CDR2 SNEGSKA (reference sequence). This CDR3 is 14 amino acids long. The CDR3 reads CSASNPAGGETQYF. CDR3 DNA: TGCAGTGCTAGTAACCCGGCAGGGGGGGAGACCCAGTACTTC.

The V call is TRBV2, the J call TRBJ2-7; D ambiguous. This CDR3 has 16 residues. Trimming removed 0 bases from V and 0 bases from J, with 12 bases in between. Germline values: CDR1 SNHLY, CDR2 FYNNEI. The CDR3 region is CASSEALGPLSYEQYF. CDR3 coding DNA: TGTGCCAGCAGTGAAGCGCTTGGGCCCCTCTCCTACGAGCAGTACTTC.

This clonotype was observed a handful of times. The V and J genes are TRBV7-9 and TRBJ2-2; no firm D call. Trimming took off 3 bases at V and 5 bases at J, with 10 bases between the two ends. The CDR3 has 14 residues. The V gene's germline CDR1 is SEHNR and CDR2 FQNEAQ (reference sequence). Here the CDR3 reads CASSFSMGTGELFF. The CDR3 DNA follows: TGTGCCAGCAGCTTTTCGATGGGAACCGGGGAGCTGTTTTTT. Full variable domain (outside the CDR3, taken from reference TRBV7-9 and TRBJ2-2): DTGVSQNPRHKITKRGQNVTFRCDPISEHNRLYWYRQTLGQGPEFLTYFQNEAQLEKSRLLSDRFSAERPKGSFSTLEIQRTEQGDSAMYLCASSFSMGTGELFFGEGSRLTVL.

Ten or more counts support this clonotype. The genes are TRBV15 and TRBJ2-5, with 7 nucleotides matching TRBD1. Germline loops: CDR1 LNHNV, CDR2 YYDKDF (reference sequence). V gave up 1 base and J gave up 4 bases; unmatched junction bases: 9. The CDR3 runs to 16 residues. The CDR3 here is CATSRVRDREGETQYF. CDR3 in DNA: TGTGCCACCAGCAGAGTTCGAGACAGGGAAGGAGAGACCCAGTACTTC.

This chain connects TRBV20-1 to TRBJ2-7; TRBD1 matches at 7 bases. This CDR3 has 14 amino acids. Germline CDR1 and CDR2: DFQATT and SNEGSKA (reference sequence). The trim removed 0 bases at V and 3 bases at J, leaving 5 bases unmatched. Here the CDR3 reads CSARDDRVGYEQYF. The CDR3, as DNA: TGCAGTGCTAGAGATGACAGGGTAGGCTACGAGCAGTACTTC.